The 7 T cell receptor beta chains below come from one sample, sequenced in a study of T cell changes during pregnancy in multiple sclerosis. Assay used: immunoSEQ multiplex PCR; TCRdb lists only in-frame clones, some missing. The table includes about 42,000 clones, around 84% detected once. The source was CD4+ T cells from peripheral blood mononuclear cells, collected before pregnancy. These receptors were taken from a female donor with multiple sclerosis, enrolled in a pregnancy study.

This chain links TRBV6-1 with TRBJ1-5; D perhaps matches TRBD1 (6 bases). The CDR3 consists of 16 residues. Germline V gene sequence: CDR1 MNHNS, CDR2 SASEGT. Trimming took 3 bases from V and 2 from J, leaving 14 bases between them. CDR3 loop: CASSDGTGRGNQPQHF. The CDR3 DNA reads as TGTGCCAGCAGTGACGGAACAGGGAGAGGCAATCAGCCCCAGCATTTT.

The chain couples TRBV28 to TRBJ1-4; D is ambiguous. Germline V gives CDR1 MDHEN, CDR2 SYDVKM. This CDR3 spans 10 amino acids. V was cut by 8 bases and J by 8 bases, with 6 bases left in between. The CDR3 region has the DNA TGTGCCAGCTGGGAGGAAAAACTGTTTTTT. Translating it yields CASWEEKLFF.

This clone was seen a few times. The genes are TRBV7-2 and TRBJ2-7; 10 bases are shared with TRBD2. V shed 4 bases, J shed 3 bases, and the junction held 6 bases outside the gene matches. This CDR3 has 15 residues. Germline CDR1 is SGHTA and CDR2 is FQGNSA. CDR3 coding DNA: TGTGCCAGCAGCTCATCTAGCGGGAGTTTCTACGAGCAGTACTTC. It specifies CASSSSSGSFYEQYF.

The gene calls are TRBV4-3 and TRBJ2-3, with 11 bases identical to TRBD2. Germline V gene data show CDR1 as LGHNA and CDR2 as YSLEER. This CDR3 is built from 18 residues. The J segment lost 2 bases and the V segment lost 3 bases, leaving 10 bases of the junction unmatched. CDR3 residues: CASSQHPGTSGTTDTQYF. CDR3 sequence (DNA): TGCGCCAGCAGCCAGCACCCCGGGACTAGCGGAACCACAGATACGCAGTATTTT.

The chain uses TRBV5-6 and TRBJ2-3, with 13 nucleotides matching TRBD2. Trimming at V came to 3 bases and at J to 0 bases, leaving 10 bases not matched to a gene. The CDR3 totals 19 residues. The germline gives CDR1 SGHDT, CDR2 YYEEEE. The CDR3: CASSSTLTLAGGSTDTQYF. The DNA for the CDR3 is TGTGCCAGCAGCTCGACCTTGACACTAGCGGGGGGGAGCACAGATACGCAGTATTTT.

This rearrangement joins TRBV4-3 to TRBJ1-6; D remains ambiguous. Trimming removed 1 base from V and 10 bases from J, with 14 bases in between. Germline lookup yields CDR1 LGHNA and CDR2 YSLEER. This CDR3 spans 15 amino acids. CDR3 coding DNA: TGCGCCAGCAGCCAAGTCGCCCTCGACACCTCACCCCTCCACTTT. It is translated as CASSQVALDTSPLHF.

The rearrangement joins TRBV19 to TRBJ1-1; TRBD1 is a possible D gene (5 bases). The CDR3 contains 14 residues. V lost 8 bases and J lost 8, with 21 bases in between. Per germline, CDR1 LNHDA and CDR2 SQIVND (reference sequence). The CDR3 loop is CASGDPGWGEEAFF. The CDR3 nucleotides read TGTGCCAGTGGGGACCCAGGTTGGGGGGAAGAAGCTTTCTTT.